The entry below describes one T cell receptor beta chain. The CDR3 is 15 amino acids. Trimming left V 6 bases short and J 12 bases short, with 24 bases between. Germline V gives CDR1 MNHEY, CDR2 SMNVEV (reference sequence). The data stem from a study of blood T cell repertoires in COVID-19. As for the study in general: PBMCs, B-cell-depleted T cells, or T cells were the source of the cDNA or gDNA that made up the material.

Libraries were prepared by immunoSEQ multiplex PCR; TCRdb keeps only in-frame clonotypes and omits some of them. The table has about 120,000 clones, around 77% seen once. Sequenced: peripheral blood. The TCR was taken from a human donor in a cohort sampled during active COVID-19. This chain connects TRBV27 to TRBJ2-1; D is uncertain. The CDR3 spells CASSSDLRPLLGQFF. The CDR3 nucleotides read TGTGCCAGCAGCTCAGACTTAAGACCCCTCTTGGGGCAGTTCTTC.